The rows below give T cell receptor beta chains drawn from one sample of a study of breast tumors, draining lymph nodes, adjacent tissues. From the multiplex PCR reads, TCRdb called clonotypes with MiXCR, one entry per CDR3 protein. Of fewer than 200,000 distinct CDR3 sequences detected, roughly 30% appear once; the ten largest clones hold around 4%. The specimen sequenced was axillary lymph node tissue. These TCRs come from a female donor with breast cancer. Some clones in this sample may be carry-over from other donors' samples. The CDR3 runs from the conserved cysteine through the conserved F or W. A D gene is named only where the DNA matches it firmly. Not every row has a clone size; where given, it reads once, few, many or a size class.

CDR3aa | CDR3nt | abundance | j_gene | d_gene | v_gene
CATSDLGLYGTDTQYF | TGTGCCACCAGTGATTTGGGGCTATATGGCACAGATACGCAGTATTTT | many | TRBJ2-3 | . | TRBV24-1
CASSQRGGRFTEAFF | TGTGCCAGCAGCCAGAGAGGGGGGCGCTTCACTGAAGCTTTCTTT | . | TRBJ1-1 | . | TRBV7-2
CASSIGTANTEAFF | TGTGCCAGTAGTATCGGGACAGCGAACACTGAAGCTTTCTTT | . | TRBJ1-1 | TRBD1 | TRBV19
CASSRLLIDNEQFF | TGTGCCAGTAGTAGGTTACTAATCGACAATGAGCAGTTCTTC | many | TRBJ2-1 | . | TRBV19
CSARDPSGGAPYEQYF | TGCAGTGCTAGAGACCCTAGCGGGGGGGCCCCCTACGAGCAGTACTTC | many | TRBJ2-7 | TRBD2 | TRBV20-1
CASSFTPMNTEAFF | TGCGCCAGCAGCTTCACACCGATGAACACTGAAGCTTTCTTT | . | TRBJ1-1 | . | TRBV5-1
CASSQEVSGAYEQYF | TGTGCCAGCAGCCAAGAGGTCAGTGGGGCCTACGAGCAGTACTTC | many | TRBJ2-7 | . | TRBV3-2
CASSIPGGDYEQYF | TGTGCCAGCAGCATCCCCGGGGGGGACTACGAGCAGTACTTC | . | TRBJ2-7 | TRBD2 | TRBV7-9
CSANGSDWRAHNEQFF | TGCAGTGCCAACGGTTCAGACTGGCGGGCTCACAATGAGCAGTTCTTC | . | TRBJ2-1 | . | TRBV20-1
CASSPDRVGEKLFF | TGTGCCAGCAGCCCCGACAGGGTCGGAGAAAAACTGTTTTTT | many | TRBJ1-4 | TRBD1 | TRBV6-5
CASTRGQPSSGNTIYF | TGTGCCAGCACCAGGGGACAGCCGAGCTCTGGAAACACCATATATTTT | many | TRBJ1-3 | TRBD1 | TRBV6-1
CASSLGGTHYNSPLHF | TGTGCCAGCAGCTTAGGTGGGACACACTATAATTCACCCCTCCACTTT | . | TRBJ1-6 | . | TRBV7-2
CASSTHRGSGELFF | TGTGCCAGCAGTACACACAGGGGATCCGGGGAGCTGTTTTTT | many | TRBJ2-2 | TRBD1 | TRBV25-1
CASRDRAGNTEAFF | TGTGCCAGCAGAGATCGCGCGGGGAACACTGAAGCTTTCTTT | few | TRBJ1-1 | . | TRBV6-2/TRBV6-3
CASSPAQRGGRETQYF | TGTGCCAGCAGCCCCGCCCAGCGGGGGGGTAGAGAGACCCAGTACTTC | many | TRBJ2-5 | TRBD2 | TRBV7-6
CSARYLARDTQYF | TGCAGTGCTAGGTACCTAGCAAGAGATACGCAGTATTTT | many | TRBJ2-3 | . | TRBV20-1
CASSPGGQQYF | TGTGCCAGCAGTCCAGGGGGCCAGCAGTACTTC | few | TRBJ2-7 | TRBD1 | TRBV28
CASSSLGPPSYNEQFF | TGTGCCAGCAGTTCTCTTGGGCCGCCTTCCTACAATGAGCAGTTCTTC | many | TRBJ2-1 | . | TRBV6-5
CAMDSFFFDSGANVLTF | TGTGCCATGGACAGCTTTTTCTTCGACTCTGGGGCCAACGTCCTGACTTTC | many | TRBJ2-6 | . | TRBV10-3
CASSLLGPYTGELFF | TGTGCCAGCAGTTTACTGGGTCCGTACACCGGGGAGCTGTTTTTT | . | TRBJ2-2 | . | TRBV27
CASSYHTVRSYNSPLHF | TGTGCCAGCAGTTACCACACCGTCCGCTCCTATAATTCACCCCTCCACTTT | many | TRBJ1-6 | . | TRBV6-5
CASSFRQSTGGLFF | TGTGCCAGCAGCTTCCGACAGTCCACCGGGGGGCTGTTTTTT | . | TRBJ2-2 | . | TRBV5-1
CATLSGELFF | TGTGCCACCCTCTCCGGGGAGCTGTTTTTT | many | TRBJ2-2 | . | TRBV6-1
CSARDGGTGLRAVLRAGHQHF | . | . | TRBJ1-5 | . | TRBV20-1
CASSSGTDLIPEQYF | TGTGCCAGTAGTTCCGGGACAGATTTGATACCTGAGCAGTACTTC | many | TRBJ2-7 | TRBD1 | TRBV19
CASPGTQSF | TGTGCCTCCCCGGGGACCCAGTCCTTC | many | TRBJ2-5 | . | TRBV5-8
CASSPLDRNSPLHF | TGTGCCAGCAGCCCCTTGGACAGGAATTCACCCCTCCACTTT | once | TRBJ1-6 | TRBD1 | TRBV7-9
CASSQDVMLTEAFF | TGCGCCAGCAGCCAAGATGTGATGTTGACTGAAGCTTTCTTT | . | TRBJ1-1 | . | TRBV4-1
CASSSGTSGMSGELFF | TGTGCCAGCAGCTCCGGGACTAGCGGGATGAGCGGGGAGCTGTTTTTT | many | TRBJ2-2 | TRBD2 | TRBV7-9
CASSYLRDSIPRRDGVGKLFF | TGTGCCAGCAGTTACCTTCGGGACAGTATCCCCCGTCGGGATGGAGTAGGAAAACTGTTTTTT | many | TRBJ1-4 | TRBD1 | TRBV6-6
CASSASSRGRRETQYF | TGTGCCAGCAGTGCTAGTTCGCGGGGGAGGCGTGAGACCCAGTACTTC | . | TRBJ2-5 | TRBD2 | TRBV25-1
CSAGGLAGVLYNEQFF | TGCAGTGCTGGGGGGCTAGCGGGAGTCCTGTACAATGAGCAGTTCTTC | many | TRBJ2-1 | TRBD2 | TRBV20-1
CATSNQEFPYEQYF | TGCGCCACCTCAAACCAGGAATTCCCCTACGAGCAGTACTTC | many | TRBJ2-7 | . | TRBV10-2
CASSQGLGLEQYF | TGCGCCAGCAGCCAAGGGCTGGGCCTCGAGCAGTACTTC | many | TRBJ2-7 | . | TRBV4-1
CASSYRRTGGLGTDTQYF | TGTGCCAGCAGCTACCGTCGAACGGGGGGGCTAGGCACAGATACGCAGTATTTT | many | TRBJ2-3 | TRBD2 | TRBV7-2
CASTPASGRAGGTGELFF | TGTGCCAGCACCCCGGCAAGCGGGAGGGCCGGTGGCACCGGGGAGCTGTTTTTT | many | TRBJ2-2 | TRBD2 | TRBV12-3/TRBV12-4
CASSLRQGMAQPQHF | TGTGCCAGCAGCTTACGACAGGGGATGGCTCAGCCCCAGCATTTT | . | TRBJ1-5 | TRBD1 | TRBV7-2
CASSIPTGVNEKLFF | TGTGCCAGTAGTATCCCGACAGGGGTTAATGAAAAACTGTTTTTT | many | TRBJ1-4 | TRBD1 | TRBV19
CASSFDNGTF | TGTGCCAGCAGCTTTGACAACGGCACCTTC | . | TRBJ1-2 | . | TRBV5-6
CSVEGRASNQPQHF | TGCAGCGTTGAAGGGAGGGCCAGCAATCAGCCCCAGCATTTT | many | TRBJ1-5 | . | TRBV29-1
CASSWGSYEQYF | TGTGCCAGCAGTTGGGGTTCCTACGAGCAGTACTTC | few | TRBJ2-7 | . | TRBV28
CASSYQDSSNQPQHF | TGTGCCAGCAGTTACCAAGACAGTAGCAATCAGCCCCAGCATTTT | many | TRBJ1-5 | . | TRBV6-2/TRBV6-3
CASSSLGSGARETQYF | TGTGCCAGCAGCTCCCTGGGTAGCGGGGCAAGGGAGACCCAGTACTTC | . | TRBJ2-5 | TRBD2 | TRBV7-8
CASSPIGGSSGGVKSEQFF | TGTGCCAGCAGTCCAATAGGGGGTTCTAGCGGGGGGGTTAAGAGTGAGCAGTTCTTC | many | TRBJ2-1 | TRBD2 | TRBV6-6
CASSPSGGYTF | TGTGCCAGCAGTCCCTCGGGTGGCTACACCTTC | few | TRBJ1-2 | . | TRBV11-3